This TCR beta chain is from a study of blood T cell repertoires in COVID-19. Across the whole study: The cDNA or gDNA used as material had been derived from T cells, B-cell-depleted T cells, or PBMCs.

In the authors' methods: From reference gene primer amplification, estimates of nucleated cell counts were derived. TCRdb's table, derived via immunoSEQ multiplex PCR, lists solely in-frame clones and lacks some. The V and J calls and the clone size are those of that table, but D and trimming were determined from the DNA. The table shows fewer than 200,000 clones, with approximately 90% occurring only once. The CDR3 has 14 residues. Per the germline V gene, CDR1 is SSHAT and CDR2 is FNYEAQ (reference sequence). On this clone: One end of the junction does not line up with germline, which may come from a read error.

The rearrangement joins TRBV7-7 to TRBJ2-7; D possibly corresponds to TRBD1 (6 bases). The specimen sequenced was peripheral blood. This receptor was obtained from a man between 18 and 29 years old who had recovered from COVID-19. CDR3 residues: CASSLGSDSYEQYF. The CDR3, as DNA: TGTGCTAGCAGCTTAGGGTCGGACAGCTACGAGCAGTACTTC.